The rows below give T cell receptor beta chains drawn from one sample of a study of a mutant IDH1 vaccine in newly diagnosed glioma. Their specific antigens are unknown. Only in-frame clones appear in the TCRdb table, and some are missing; sequencing was by immunoSEQ multiplex PCR. The sample lists tens of thousands of clones, about 85% occurring once. The sequenced sample was PBMCs, obtained from a glioma patient whose treatment included an IDH1 peptide vaccine. The receptors shown here come from a young woman with glioma. Both conserved end residues are part of each CDR3. D genes are given only for firm matches. Clone size, where shown, is once, few, many, or a class for clones that have expanded.

j_call d_call clone_size v_call cdr3_nt cdr3_aa
TRBJ2-1 TRBD2 NA TRBV19 TGTGCCAGTAGTATTCAGCTAGCGGGGAACAATGAGCAGTTCTTC CASSIQLAGNNEQFF
TRBJ2-3 TRBD2 NA TRBV5-4 TGTGCCAGCAGCTTGGGACTAGCGGGAGCTGGCACAGATACGCAGTATTTT CASSLGLAGAGTDTQYF
TRBJ2-7 NA NA TRBV6-1 TGTGCCAGCAGTGAAGCTATGGGGCCTGGGCCCCCCTACGAGCAGTACTTC CASSEAMGPGPPYEQYF
TRBJ2-1 NA NA TRBV5-1 TGCGCCAGCAGCTTGGGTTTCGGGAGTACCTCGGATGAGCAGTTCTTC CASSLGFGSTSDEQFF
TRBJ2-7 TRBD2 NA TRBV5-1 TGCGCCAGCAGCTTGGCGGCGGGAGTAGGCGAGCAGTACTTC CASSLAAGVGEQYF
TRBJ2-1 NA NA TRBV5-1 TGCGCCAGCAGTTCTACCTCCTACAATGAGCAGTTCTTC CASSSTSYNEQFF
TRBJ2-5 NA once TRBV9 TGTGCCAGCAGCGTAGGAGCAGTTGGGGAAGAGACCCAGTACTTC CASSVGAVGEETQYF
TRBJ1-2 NA NA TRBV25-1 TGTGCCAGCAGTGAGGGGGGCTTGTTTGGCTACACCTTC CASSEGGLFGYTF
TRBJ2-7 TRBD1 NA TRBV2 TGTGCCAGCAGTGGACAGGGCTACGAGCAGTACTTC CASSGQGYEQYF
TRBJ1-2 NA NA TRBV28 TGTGCCAGCAGTACCTTAACAGGTCTGTCTAACTATGGCTACACCTTC CASSTLTGLSNYGYTF
TRBJ2-7 NA NA TRBV6-1 TGTGCCAGCATGAGCCATACAATTTCCCCTAACGAGCAGTACTTC CASMSHTISPNEQYF
TRBJ1-1 NA few TRBV10-3 TGTGCCATCAAAGGGGGAGAGGTGGTCATGAACACTGAAGCTTTCTTT CAIKGGEVVMNTEAFF
TRBJ1-1 NA NA TRBV19 TGTGCCAGTAGTATATATGGCAGGAACACTGAAGCTTTCTTT CASSIYGRNTEAFF
TRBJ2-1 NA NA TRBV4-1 TGCGCCAGCAGCCAAGACGTCCAGGAGCAGTTCTTC CASSQDVQEQFF
TRBJ2-7 TRBD1 NA TRBV27 TGTGCCAGCAGTCCTAGAGGGACAGCCTTTCGGAGCTCCTACGAGCAGTACTTC CASSPRGTAFRSSYEQYF
TRBJ2-7 NA NA TRBV7-6 TGTGCCAGCAGCCCCTCGGAGGGGCCCATGGCGGGCGAGCAGTACTTC CASSPSEGPMAGEQYF
TRBJ1-4 NA NA TRBV19 TGTGCCAGTAGTCAGACCTGGCGGGTGGAAAAACTGTTTTTT CASSQTWRVEKLFF
TRBJ1-3 TRBD1 NA TRBV28 TGTGCCAGCAGGGACAGGGGCGGAAACACCATATATTTT CASRDRGGNTIYF
TRBJ2-1 NA NA TRBV18 TGTGCCAGCTCACCACGTCGGGGCGCCGAAGATGAGCAGTTCTTC CASSPRRGAEDEQFF
TRBJ1-3 NA NA TRBV2 TGTGCCAGCAGAGGGACAACGGGAAACACCATATATTTT CASRGTTGNTIYF
TRBJ2-7 TRBD1 NA TRBV30 TGTGCCTGGAGTACCCTCCGGGACAGGACCTACGAGCAGTACTTC CAWSTLRDRTYEQYF
TRBJ2-5 NA NA TRBV10-3 TGTGCCATCAGTGCTTCGGAACGTAAAGAGACCCAGTACTTC CAISASERKETQYF
TRBJ1-3 NA NA TRBV7-9 TGTGCCAGCAGCTTAGGACAGATCTCTGGAAACACCATATATTTT CASSLGQISGNTIYF
TRBJ1-2 NA NA TRBV20-1 TGCAGTGCTAGCAGCGGCTATGGCTACACCTTC CSASSGYGYTF
TRBJ2-7 TRBD2 few TRBV2 TGTGCCAGCAGGCCTTTGGGGACTAACCTCTACGAGCAGTACTTC CASRPLGTNLYEQYF
TRBJ1-1 NA NA TRBV7-2 TGTGCCAGCAGCTTGTTGGGGAACACTGAAGCTTTCTTT CASSLLGNTEAFF